This T cell receptor (beta chain) emerged from a study of long-term antiretroviral therapy in people with HIV. Overall study findings and caveats: With ART, diversity went up but was still lower than in transplant donor controls.

This clone showed up just a few times. Its antigen is still unknown. Sequencing relied on immunoSEQ assay v3.0, run at survey level. The method was immunoSEQ multiplex PCR; TCRdb's version includes in-frame clones alone and lacks a portion of them. The table has tens of thousands of clones, 86% seen once. The sample in question was unsorted PBMCs, obtained 2.7 years after starting antiretroviral therapy. The clonotype originates from a man aged 40-50 years with HIV.

CDR3 sequence: CASGRDGGAGYTF. CDR3 bases: TGTGCCAGCGGTCGGGACGGTGGGGCAGGCTACACCTTC. The J gene is TRBJ1-2, the V gene TRBV2, with D possibly matching TRBD1 (5 bases). The CDR3 is 13 residues long. Per the germline V gene, CDR1 is SNHLY and CDR2 is FYNNEI. The V end was cut by 8 bases, the J end by 8 bases, with 18 bases between.